The clone carrying this T cell receptor beta chain appeared once. Its specificity is not known. The J segment lost 6 bases and the V segment lost 1 base, leaving 5 bases of the junction unmatched. The CDR3 sequence is 16 residues long. Germline lookup yields CDR1 MGHRA and CDR2 YSYEKL. This record belongs to a study of graft-versus-host responses after intestinal transplantation. Study in general: Grafts that recipients had were multivisceral, liver-intestinal, or isolated intestinal transplants. Findings of the study overall: When patients had graft-donor T cell macrochimerism, their allografts held high graft-versus-host to host-versus-graft clonal ratios.

The repertoire was sequenced with immunoSEQ multiplex PCR; TCRdb's copy has only in-frame clones and lacks some. The data contain 140,000 or so clones, around 90% of them singletons. V and J are TRBV4-1 and TRBJ2-2, with TRBD2 identical over 10 bases. The sample here was unstimulated CD4+ T cells sorted from spleen or lymph node cells, taken before intestinal transplant. This TCR came from a human donor who received an intestinal transplant. The CDR3 protein is CASSQAQRGGAGELFF. Here the CDR3 DNA reads TGCGCCAGCAGCCAAGCTCAGCGGGGGGGCGCCGGGGAGCTGTTTTTT.